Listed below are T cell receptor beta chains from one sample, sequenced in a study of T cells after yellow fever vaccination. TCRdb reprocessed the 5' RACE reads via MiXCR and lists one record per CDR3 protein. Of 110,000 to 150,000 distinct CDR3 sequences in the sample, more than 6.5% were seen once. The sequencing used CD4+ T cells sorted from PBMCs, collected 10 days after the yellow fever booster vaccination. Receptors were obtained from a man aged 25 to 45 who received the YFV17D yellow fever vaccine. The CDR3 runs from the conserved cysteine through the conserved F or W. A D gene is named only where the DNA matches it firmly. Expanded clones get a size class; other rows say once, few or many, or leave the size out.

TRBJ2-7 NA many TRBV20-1 TGCAGTGCACAGGCCCAATACGAGCAGTACTTC CSAQAQYEQYF
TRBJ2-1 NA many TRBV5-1 TGCGCCAGCAGCTTGGCCACCGGGACAACCTACAATGAGCAGTTCTTC CASSLATGTTYNEQFF
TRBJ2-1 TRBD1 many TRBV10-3 TGTGCCATCAGTTACGGACAGGGGGCGAGGAATGAGCAGTTCTTC CAISYGQGARNEQFF
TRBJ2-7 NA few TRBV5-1 TGCGCCAGCAAGGGGGTTATTACCGACGAGCAGTACTTC CASKGVITDEQYF
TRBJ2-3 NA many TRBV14 TGTGCCAGCAGCCAAGACCTGGGAGATACGCAGTATTTT CASSQDLGDTQYF
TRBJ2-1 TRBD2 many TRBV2 TGTGCCAGCAGAGTAAGGGCGGGGGACGAGCAGTTCTTC CASRVRAGDEQFF
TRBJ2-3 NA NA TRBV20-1 TGCAGTGCTAGTGTACGGGCCCTAAGCACAGATACGCAGTATTTT CSASVRALSTDTQYF
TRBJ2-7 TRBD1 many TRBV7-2 TGTGCCAGCAGCGACCCGGGACAGGGGTACGAGCAGTACTTC CASSDPGQGYEQYF
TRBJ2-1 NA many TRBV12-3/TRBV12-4 TGTGCCAGCAGTTTAACCACGGGGTCCTACAATGAGCAGTTCTTC CASSLTTGSYNEQFF
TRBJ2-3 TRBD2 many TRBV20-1 TGCAGTGCTAGGAGGCTAGCGGCCACAGATACGCAGTATTTT CSARRLAATDTQYF
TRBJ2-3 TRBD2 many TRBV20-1 TGCAGTGCTAGCGGGGTGGGGACTAGTTCCACAGATACGCAGTATTTT CSASGVGTSSTDTQYF
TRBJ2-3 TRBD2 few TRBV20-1 TGCAGTGCTCAGCGGGACTCCAACACAGATACGCAGTATTTT CSAQRDSNTDTQYF
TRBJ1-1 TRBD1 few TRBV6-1 TGTGCCAGCAGCCGGAAGGGGACAGGGGGTTCCACTTTCTTT CASSRKGTGGSTFF
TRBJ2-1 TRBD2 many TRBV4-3 TGCGCCAGCAGCCAAGATTCGAGACTAGCGGGAGAGAGCTCCTACAATGAGCAGTTCTTC CASSQDSRLAGESSYNEQFF
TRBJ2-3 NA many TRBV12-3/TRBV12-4 TGTGCCAGCAGTTTACGGTGGAGGGACACAGATACGCAGTATTTT CASSLRWRDTDTQYF
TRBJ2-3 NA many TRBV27 TGTGCCAGCAGCCATAGACTCACAGATACGCAGTATTTT CASSHRLTDTQYF
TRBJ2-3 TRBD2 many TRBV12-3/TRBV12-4 TGTGCCAGCAGTTCCACTAGCGGGAGTATTTCAGATACGCAGTATTTT CASSSTSGSISDTQYF
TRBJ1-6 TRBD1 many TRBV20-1 TGCAGTGCGAGGGGGCTAAGTTCACCCCTCCACTTT CSARGLSSPLHF
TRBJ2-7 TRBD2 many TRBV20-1 TGCAGTGCTAGCCCAACTAGCGCTCCAACCTACGAGCAGTACTTC CSASPTSAPTYEQYF
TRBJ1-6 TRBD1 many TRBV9 TGTGCCAGCAGCGTACCCGGGACAGGGAATTCACCCCTCCACTTT CASSVPGTGNSPLHF
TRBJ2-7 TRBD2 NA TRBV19 TGTGCCAGTAGTGCAACCTGGACTAGCGGAGCCTACGAGCAGTACTTC CASSATWTSGAYEQYF
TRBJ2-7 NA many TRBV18 TGTGCCAGCTCAGTGTCGCTAGATGCCTACGAGCAGTACTTC CASSVSLDAYEQYF
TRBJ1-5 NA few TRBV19 TGTGCCAGTAGTCTCAGGGCAACCTATAATCAGCCCCAGCATTTT CASSLRATYNQPQHF
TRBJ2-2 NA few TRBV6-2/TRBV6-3 TGTGCCAGCAGCTCCCACCTTCCGCCCGGGGAGCTGTTTTTT CASSSHLPPGELFF
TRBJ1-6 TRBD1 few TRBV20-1 TGCAGTGCTCGGACAGGGGGCAACTCCTATAATTCACCCCTCCACTTT CSARTGGNSYNSPLHF
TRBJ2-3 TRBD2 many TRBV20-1 TGCAGTCGCAAGGGAGCGGGACGGGATACGCAGTATTTT CSRKGAGRDTQYF
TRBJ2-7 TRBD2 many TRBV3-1 TGTGCCAGCAGCCAGCTACTAGCGCCAAGCTACGAGCAGTACTTC CASSQLLAPSYEQYF
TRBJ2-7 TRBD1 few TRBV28 TGTGCCAGCAGTCTGACAGGGGTCACCTACGAGCAGTACTTC CASSLTGVTYEQYF
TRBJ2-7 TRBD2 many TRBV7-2 TGTGCCAGCAGCTTAGACGGGGGGATCTACGAGCAGTACTTC CASSLDGGIYEQYF
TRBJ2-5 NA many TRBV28 TGTGCCAGCAGGCTAGGGGGGGAGACCCAGTACTTC CASRLGGETQYF
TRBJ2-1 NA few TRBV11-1 TGTGCCAGCAGCTTTCCGTCCGGGACTCCCGGCCCCCGCCCCCCTTACAATGAGCAGTTCTTC CASSFPSGTPGPRPPYNEQFF
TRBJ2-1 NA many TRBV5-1 TGCGCCAGCAGCGAGGTGGTATTACACAATGAGCAGTTCTTC CASSEVVLHNEQFF
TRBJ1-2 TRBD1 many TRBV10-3 TGTGCCATCAGTGACCCCACGGGACAGGGCGACTATGGCTACACCTTC CAISDPTGQGDYGYTF
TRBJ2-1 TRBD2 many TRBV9 TGTGCCAGCAGCGTTGGCGGGAGGGATTTCTCCTACAATGAGCAGTTCTTC CASSVGGRDFSYNEQFF
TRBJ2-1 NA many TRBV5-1 TGCGCCAGCTTTGCTGGACCGGAGAAGCAGTTCTTC CASFAGPEKQFF
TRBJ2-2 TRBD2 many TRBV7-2 TGTGCCAGCAGCCCCTTAGCGGGAGAGTTCACCGGGGAGCTGTTTTTT CASSPLAGEFTGELFF
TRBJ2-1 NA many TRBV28 TGTGCCAGCAGGCTCTTTAAGGGTCAACAGTTCTTC CASRLFKGQQFF
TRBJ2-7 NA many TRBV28 TGTGCCAGCAGTTTCCTAGCGACTTACGAGCAGTACTTC CASSFLATYEQYF
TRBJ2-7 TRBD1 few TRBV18 TGTGCCAGCTCGGCGTCAGGGGGCGGTTACGAGCAGTACTTC CASSASGGGYEQYF
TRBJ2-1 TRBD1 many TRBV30 TGTGCCTGGAGTGGGGGGACAGGTCCCTACAATGAGCAGTTCTTC CAWSGGTGPYNEQFF
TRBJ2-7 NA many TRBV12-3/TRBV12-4 TGTGCCAGCAGTTTAGGGGCCGGGGGCGGCGAGCAGTACTTC CASSLGAGGGEQYF
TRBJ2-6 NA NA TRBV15 TGTGCCACCCACACTGCTGGGGCCAACGTCCTGACTTTC CATHTAGANVLTF
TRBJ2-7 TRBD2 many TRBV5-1 TGCGCCAGCGCGCCACTGACAGCGGGAGCCTACGAGCAGTACTTC CASAPLTAGAYEQYF
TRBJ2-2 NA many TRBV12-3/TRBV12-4 TGTGCCAGCAGCCGACCTAAGCGCCCCGGGGAGCTGTTTTTT CASSRPKRPGELFF